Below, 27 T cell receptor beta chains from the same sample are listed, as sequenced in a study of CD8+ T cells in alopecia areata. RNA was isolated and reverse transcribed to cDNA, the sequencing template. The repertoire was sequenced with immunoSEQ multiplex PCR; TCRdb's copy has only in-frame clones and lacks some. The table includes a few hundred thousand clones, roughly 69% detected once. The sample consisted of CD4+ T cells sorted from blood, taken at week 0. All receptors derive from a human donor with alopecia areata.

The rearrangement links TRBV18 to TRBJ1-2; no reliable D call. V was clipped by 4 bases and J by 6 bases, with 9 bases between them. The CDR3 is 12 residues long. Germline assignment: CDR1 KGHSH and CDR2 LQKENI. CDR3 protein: CASSLEGNGYTF. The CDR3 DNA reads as TGTGCCAGCTCACTGGAAGGAAATGGCTACACCTTC.

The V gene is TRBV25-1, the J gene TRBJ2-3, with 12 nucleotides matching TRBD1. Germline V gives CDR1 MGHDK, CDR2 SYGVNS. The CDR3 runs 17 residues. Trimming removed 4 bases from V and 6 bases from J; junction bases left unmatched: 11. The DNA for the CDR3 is TGTGCCAGCAGTGTGGGAGTCCCGGGACAGGGGGCCGATACGCAGTATTTT. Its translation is CASSVGVPGQGADTQYF.

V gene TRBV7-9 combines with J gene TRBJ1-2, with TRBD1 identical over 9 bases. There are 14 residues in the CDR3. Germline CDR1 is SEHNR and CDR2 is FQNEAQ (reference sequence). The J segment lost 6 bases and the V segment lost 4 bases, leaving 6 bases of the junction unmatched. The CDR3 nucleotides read TGTGCCAGCAGCTCGATGGACAGGGGAAATGGCTACACCTTC. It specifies CASSSMDRGNGYTF.

The CDR3 loop is CASSRGTSGGSSTDTQYF. The CDR3 nucleotides are TGTGCCAGCAGCCGAGGGACTAGCGGGGGGTCTAGCACAGATACGCAGTATTTT. The chain is built from TRBV4-2 and TRBJ2-3, with 15 nucleotides matching TRBD2. The CDR3 totals 18 residues. After removal of 4 bases from V and 0 bases from J, the junction contained 5 bases not matched to a gene. Germline CDR1 LGHNA, CDR2 YNFKEQ.

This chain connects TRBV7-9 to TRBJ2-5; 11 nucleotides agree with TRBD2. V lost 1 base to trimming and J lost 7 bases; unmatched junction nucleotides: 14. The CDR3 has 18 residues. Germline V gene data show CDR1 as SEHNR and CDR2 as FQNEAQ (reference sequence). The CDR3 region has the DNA TGTGCCAGCAGCTTAGGATCTAGCGGGGGGCCTTGGGAAAGGACCCAGTACTTC. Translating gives CASSLGSSGGPWERTQYF.

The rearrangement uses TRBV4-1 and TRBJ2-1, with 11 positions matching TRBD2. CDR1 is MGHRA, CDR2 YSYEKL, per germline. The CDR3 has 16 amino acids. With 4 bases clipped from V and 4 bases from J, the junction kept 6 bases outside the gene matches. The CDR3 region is CASSLMGLAAYNEQFF. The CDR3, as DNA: TGCGCCAGCAGCCTGATGGGACTAGCGGCATACAATGAGCAGTTCTTC.

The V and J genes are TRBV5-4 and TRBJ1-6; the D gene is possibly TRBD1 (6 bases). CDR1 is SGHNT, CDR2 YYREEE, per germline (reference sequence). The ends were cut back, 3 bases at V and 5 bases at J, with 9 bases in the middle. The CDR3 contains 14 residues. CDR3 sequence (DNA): TGTGCCAGCAGCTCGGGACAAAATAATTCACCCCTCCACTTT. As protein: CASSSGQNNSPLHF.

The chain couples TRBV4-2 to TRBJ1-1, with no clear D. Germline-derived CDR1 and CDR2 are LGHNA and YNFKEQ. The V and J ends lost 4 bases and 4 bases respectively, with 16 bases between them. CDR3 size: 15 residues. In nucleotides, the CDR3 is TGTGCCAGCAGCCCTCCGTTGGGAGTTGGCACTGAAGCTTTCTTT. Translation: CASSPPLGVGTEAFF.

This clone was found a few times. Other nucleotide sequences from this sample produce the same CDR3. This CDR3 reads CASSVGRDQPQHF. In DNA, the CDR3 is TGTGCCAGCAGCGTAGGCAGGGACCAGCCCCAGCATTTT. V usage is TRBV9 and J usage is TRBJ1-5; D is perhaps TRBD1 (5 bases). The V gene lost 0 bases and the J gene lost 7 bases, with 8 bases spanning the gap. CDR1 is SGDLS and CDR2 is YYNGEE in the germline V gene. The CDR3 sequence is 13 residues long.

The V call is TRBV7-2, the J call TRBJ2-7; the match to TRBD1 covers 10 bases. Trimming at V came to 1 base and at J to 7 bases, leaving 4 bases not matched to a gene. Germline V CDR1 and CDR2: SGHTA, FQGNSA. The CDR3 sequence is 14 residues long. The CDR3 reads CASSLGGQGREQYF. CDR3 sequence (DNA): TGTGCCAGCAGCTTAGGGGGACAGGGGAGGGAGCAGTACTTC.

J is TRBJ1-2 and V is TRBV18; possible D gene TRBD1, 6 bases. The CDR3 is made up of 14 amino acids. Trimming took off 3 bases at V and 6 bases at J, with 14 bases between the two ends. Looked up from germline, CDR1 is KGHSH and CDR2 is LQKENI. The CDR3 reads CASSPTTGYHGYTF. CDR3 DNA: TGTGCCAGCTCACCTACGACAGGATATCATGGCTACACCTTC.

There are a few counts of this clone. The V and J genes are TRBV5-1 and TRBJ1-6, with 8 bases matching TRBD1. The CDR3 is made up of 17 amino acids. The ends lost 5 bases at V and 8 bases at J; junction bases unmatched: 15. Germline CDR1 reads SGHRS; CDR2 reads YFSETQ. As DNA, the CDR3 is TGCGCCAGCAGACGCGGACAGGGAAGGCTTAACGATTCACCCCTCCACTTT. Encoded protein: CASRRGQGRLNDSPLHF.

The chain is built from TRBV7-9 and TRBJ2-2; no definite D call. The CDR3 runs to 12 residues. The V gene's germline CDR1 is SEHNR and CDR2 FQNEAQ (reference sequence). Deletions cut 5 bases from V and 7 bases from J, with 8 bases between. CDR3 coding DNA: TGTGCCAGCAGCCCTAAACGCGGGGAGCTGTTTTTT. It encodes CASSPKRGELFF.

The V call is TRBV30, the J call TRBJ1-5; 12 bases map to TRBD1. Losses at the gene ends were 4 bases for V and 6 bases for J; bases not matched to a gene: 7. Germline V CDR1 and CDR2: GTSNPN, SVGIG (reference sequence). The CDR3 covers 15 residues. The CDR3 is CAWTLGTGGAQPQHF. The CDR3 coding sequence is TGTGCCTGGACCCTTGGGACAGGGGGCGCTCAGCCCCAGCATTTT.

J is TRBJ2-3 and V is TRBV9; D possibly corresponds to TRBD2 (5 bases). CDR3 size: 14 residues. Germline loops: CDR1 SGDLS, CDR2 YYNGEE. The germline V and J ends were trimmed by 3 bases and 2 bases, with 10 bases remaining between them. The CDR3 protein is CASSAMLATDTQYF. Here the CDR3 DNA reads TGTGCCAGCAGCGCAATGCTAGCCACAGATACGCAGTATTTT. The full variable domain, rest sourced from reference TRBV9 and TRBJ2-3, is DSGVTQTPKHLITATGQRVTLRCSPRSGDLSVYWYQQSLDQGLQFLIQYYNGEERAKGNILERFSAQQFPDLHSELNLSSLELGDSALYFCASSAMLATDTQYFGPGTRLTVL.

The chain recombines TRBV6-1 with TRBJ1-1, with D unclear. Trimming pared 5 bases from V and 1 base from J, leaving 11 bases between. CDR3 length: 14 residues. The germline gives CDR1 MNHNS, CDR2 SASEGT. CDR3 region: CASSLDAGNTEAFF. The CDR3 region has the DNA TGTGCCAGCAGTTTAGACGCCGGGAACACTGAAGCTTTCTTT.

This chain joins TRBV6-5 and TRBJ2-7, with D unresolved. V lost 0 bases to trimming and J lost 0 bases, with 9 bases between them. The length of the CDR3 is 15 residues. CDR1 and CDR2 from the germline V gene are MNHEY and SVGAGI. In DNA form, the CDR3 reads TGTGCCAGCAGTTACTCGCTCGAGTCCTCCTACGAGCAGTACTTC. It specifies CASSYSLESSYEQYF.

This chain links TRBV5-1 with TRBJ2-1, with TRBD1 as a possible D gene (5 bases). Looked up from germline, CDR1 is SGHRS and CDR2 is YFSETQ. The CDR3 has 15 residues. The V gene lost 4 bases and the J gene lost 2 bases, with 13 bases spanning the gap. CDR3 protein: CASSDGHSTYNEQFF. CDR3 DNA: TGCGCCAGCAGCGATGGACACAGTACCTACAATGAGCAGTTCTTC. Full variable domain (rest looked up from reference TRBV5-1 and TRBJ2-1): KAGVTQTPRYLIKTRGQQVTLSCSPISGHRSVSWYQQTPGQGLQFLFEYFSETQRNKGNFPGRFSGRQFSNSRSEMNVSTLELGDSALYLCASSDGHSTYNEQFFGPGTRLTVL.

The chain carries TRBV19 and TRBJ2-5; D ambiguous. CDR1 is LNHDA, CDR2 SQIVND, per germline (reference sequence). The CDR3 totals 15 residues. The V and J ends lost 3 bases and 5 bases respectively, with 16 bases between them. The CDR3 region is CASSIGHPQGETQYF. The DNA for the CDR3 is TGTGCCAGTAGTATTGGGCACCCCCAAGGGGAGACCCAGTACTTC. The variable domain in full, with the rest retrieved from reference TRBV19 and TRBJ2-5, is DGGITQSPKYLFRKEGQNVTLSCEQNLNHDAMYWYRQDPGQGLRLIYYSQIVNDFQKGDIAEGYSVSREKKESFPLTVTSAQKNPTAFYLCASSIGHPQGETQYFGPGTRLLVL.

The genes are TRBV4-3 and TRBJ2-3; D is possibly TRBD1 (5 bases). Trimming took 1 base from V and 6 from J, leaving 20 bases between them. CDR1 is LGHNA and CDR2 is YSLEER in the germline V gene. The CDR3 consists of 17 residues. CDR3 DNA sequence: TGCGCCAGCAGCCAAGGGAGTGCCCGCACAGGCTTGGATACGCAGTATTTT. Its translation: CASSQGSARTGLDTQYF.

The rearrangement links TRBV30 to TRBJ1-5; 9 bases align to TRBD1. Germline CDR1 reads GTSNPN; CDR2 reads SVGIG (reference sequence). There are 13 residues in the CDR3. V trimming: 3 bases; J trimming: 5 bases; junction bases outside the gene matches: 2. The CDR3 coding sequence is TGTGCCTGGAGGACAGGGGGAGATCAGCCCCAGCATTTT. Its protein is CAWRTGGDQPQHF.

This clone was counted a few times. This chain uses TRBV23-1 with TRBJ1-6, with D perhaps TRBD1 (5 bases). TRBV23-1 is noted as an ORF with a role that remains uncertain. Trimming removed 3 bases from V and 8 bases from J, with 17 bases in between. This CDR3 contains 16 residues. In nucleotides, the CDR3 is TGCGCCAGCAGTCAGACTCAGGGTCGGAGTGATTCACCCCTCCACTTT. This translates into CASSQTQGRSDSPLHF.

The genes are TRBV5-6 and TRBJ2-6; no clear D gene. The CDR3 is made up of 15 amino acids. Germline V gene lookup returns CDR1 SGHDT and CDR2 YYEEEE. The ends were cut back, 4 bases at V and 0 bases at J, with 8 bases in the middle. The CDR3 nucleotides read TGTGCCAGCAGCCTAAGAGCCTCTGGGGCCAACGTCCTGACTTTC. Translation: CASSLRASGANVLTF.

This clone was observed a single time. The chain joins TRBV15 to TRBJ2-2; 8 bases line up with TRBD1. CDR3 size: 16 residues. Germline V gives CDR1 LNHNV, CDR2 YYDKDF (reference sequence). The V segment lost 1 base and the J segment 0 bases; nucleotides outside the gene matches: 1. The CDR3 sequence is CATSRGTGTNTGELFF. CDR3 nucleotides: TGTGCCACCAGCAGAGGGACAGGGACGAACACCGGGGAGCTGTTTTTT.

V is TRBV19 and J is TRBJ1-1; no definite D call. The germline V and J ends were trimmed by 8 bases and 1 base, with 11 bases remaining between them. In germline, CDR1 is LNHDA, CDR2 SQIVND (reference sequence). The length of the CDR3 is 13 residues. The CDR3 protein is CASHRWENTEAFF. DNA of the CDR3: TGTGCCAGTCACCGCTGGGAGAACACTGAAGCTTTCTTT.

The CDR3 here is CASSANSGANVLTF. The CDR3 nucleotides are TGTGCCAGCAGCGCCAACTCTGGGGCCAACGTCCTGACTTTC. V gene TRBV9 combines with J gene TRBJ2-6; no firm D call. This CDR3 contains 14 residues. The V end lost 3 bases, the J end lost 0 bases, and 4 bases lay between the germline ends. Germline-derived CDR1 and CDR2 are SGDLS and YYNGEE.

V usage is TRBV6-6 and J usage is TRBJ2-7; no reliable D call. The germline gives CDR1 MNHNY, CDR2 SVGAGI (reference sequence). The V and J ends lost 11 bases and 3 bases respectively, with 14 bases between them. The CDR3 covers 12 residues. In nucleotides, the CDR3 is TGTGCCTCCTCCGTCAGCAACTACGAGCAGTACTTC. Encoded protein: CASSVSNYEQYF.